This is a list of T cell receptor beta chains from one sample in a study of OX40 agonist ivuxolimab in advanced cancers. Repertoires were generated with immunoSEQ multiplex PCR, while TCRdb's copy carries only in-frame clones and drops some. The sample has over 45,000 clones; 87% are singletons. The material sequenced was CD4+ or CD8+ T cells sorted from blood, taken in a trial of the OX40 agonist ivuxolimab. The receptors stem from an adult with an advanced solid tumor such as melanoma, head and neck, liver or kidney cancer. The CDR3 runs from the conserved cysteine through the conserved F or W. D genes are given only for firm matches. Only part of the rows carry a size: once, few, many, or a class if the clone is expanded.

d_gene | abundance | j_gene | v_gene | CDR3aa | CDR3nt
NA | NA | TRBJ1-1 | TRBV5-1 | CASSLGPGVSTEAFF | TGCGCCAGCAGCTTGGGGCCAGGGGTGAGCACTGAAGCTTTCTTT
NA | NA | TRBJ2-7 | TRBV5-8 | CASSFRGASYEQYF | TGTGCCAGCAGCTTCCGGGGGGCCTCCTACGAGCAGTACTTC
NA | NA | TRBJ2-3 | TRBV6-6 | CASSYWVDTQYF | TGTGCCAGCAGTTACTGGGTGGATACGCAGTATTTT
NA | NA | TRBJ2-3 | TRBV19 | CASRSPGRSNSDTQYF | TGTGCCAGTAGATCCCCGGGTCGAAGTAATTCAGATACGCAGTATTTT
NA | few | TRBJ2-3 | TRBV7-9 | CAAGAGWGTDTQYF | TGTGCTGCTGGGGCAGGGTGGGGCACAGATACGCAGTATTTT
TRBD1 | NA | TRBJ2-7 | TRBV10-3 | CAISPRDSHYEQYF | TGTGCCATCAGTCCACGGGACAGCCACTACGAGCAGTACTTC
NA | NA | TRBJ2-3 | TRBV5-1 | CASSLLRTDTQYF | TGCGCCAGCAGCTTGCTCCGCACAGATACGCAGTATTTT
TRBD1 | NA | TRBJ1-2 | TRBV7-6 | CASSLGTGDAGYTF | TGTGCCAGCAGCTTGGGGACAGGGGATGCTGGCTACACCTTC
TRBD1 | NA | TRBJ2-1 | TRBV28 | CASGDRGGYNEQFF | TGTGCCAGCGGAGACAGGGGAGGCTACAATGAGCAGTTCTTC
NA | NA | TRBJ1-2 | TRBV18 | CASSPSGDSGYTF | TGTGCCAGCTCACCTAGTGGGGATAGCGGCTACACCTTC
NA | once | TRBJ1-2 | TRBV28 | CASSRTGKGYTF | TGTGCCAGCAGTCGTACGGGGAAGGGCTACACCTTC
TRBD1 | NA | TRBJ2-1 | TRBV19 | CASSKEGALSYNEQFF | TGTGCCAGTAGTAAAGAGGGGGCCCTCTCCTACAATGAGCAGTTCTTC
TRBD2 | NA | TRBJ2-2 | TRBV7-9 | CASSSTSGSGSTGELFF | TGTGCCAGCAGCTCGACTAGCGGGAGCGGGAGCACCGGGGAGCTGTTTTTT
TRBD1 | NA | TRBJ2-2 | TRBV6-5 | CASRLRQGPGELFF | TGTGCCAGCAGATTACGACAGGGTCCCGGGGAGCTGTTTTTT
NA | NA | TRBJ2-7 | TRBV19 | CASSIRFTQSYEQYF | TGTGCCAGTAGTATTCGTTTTACCCAGAGTTACGAGCAGTACTTC
NA | NA | TRBJ1-4 | TRBV18 | CASSPSQLTNEKLFF | TGTGCCAGCTCACCATCCCAGCTAACTAATGAAAAACTGTTTTTT
NA | NA | TRBJ2-3 | TRBV6-6 | CASSLGRGPDTQYF | TGTGCCAGCAGCCTGGGGCGAGGTCCAGATACGCAGTATTTT
NA | once | TRBJ1-2 | TRBV28 | CASRAGYGYTF | TGTGCCTCCCGAGCCGGGTATGGCTACACCTTC
NA | NA | TRBJ1-1 | TRBV7-6 | CASSLGAGLEAFF | TGTGCCAGCAGCTTAGGGGCCGGCCTTGAAGCTTTCTTT
NA | NA | TRBJ1-5 | TRBV30 | CAWSSGNKQPQHF | TGTGCCTGGAGTTCGGGGAATAAGCAGCCCCAGCATTTT
TRBD2 | once | TRBJ2-2 | TRBV19 | CASSPTSYTGELFF | TGTGCCAGTAGTCCGACTAGCTACACCGGGGAGCTGTTTTTT
NA | NA | TRBJ2-3 | TRBV25-1 | CASGRAADTQYF | TGTGCCAGCGGGAGAGCGGCAGATACGCAGTATTTT
NA | NA | TRBJ1-1 | TRBV29-1 | CSAQPVNTEAFF | TGCAGCGCACAACCGGTGAACACTGAAGCTTTCTTT
NA | NA | TRBJ1-1 | TRBV30 | CAWSTQGNTEAFF | TGTGCCTGGAGTACACAGGGGAACACTGAAGCTTTCTTT
NA | NA | TRBJ1-1 | TRBV19 | CASSDTDSNTEAFF | TGTGCCAGTAGTGACACGGACTCGAACACTGAAGCTTTCTTT
NA | NA | TRBJ2-1 | TRBV21-1 | CASRPRGGPYNEQFF | TGTGCCAGCAGACCCCGCGGGGGGCCGTACAATGAGCAGTTCTTC
TRBD2 | NA | TRBJ2-3 | TRBV28 | CASSFLAGTDTQYF | TGTGCCAGCAGTTTTCTAGCGGGCACAGATACGCAGTATTTT
NA | NA | TRBJ1-5 | TRBV6-1 | CASLGQKVSNQPQHF | TGTGCCAGTTTAGGACAGAAGGTTAGCAATCAGCCCCAGCATTTT
TRBD2 | NA | TRBJ2-1 | TRBV28 | CASSPTSGRAWNEQFF | TGTGCCAGCAGCCCCACTAGCGGGAGGGCCTGGAATGAGCAGTTCTTC
NA | once | TRBJ2-3 | TRBV28 | CASSLGDSTDTQYF | TGTGCCAGCAGTTTAGGGGACAGCACAGATACGCAGTATTTT
TRBD1 | NA | TRBJ2-3 | TRBV28 | CASSRTGTGAGAQYF | TGTGCCAGCAGTAGAACCGGGACAGGGGCGGGAGCGCAGTATTTT
NA | NA | TRBJ2-3 | TRBV19 | CATKAVSTDTQYF | TGTGCCACCAAGGCGGTTAGCACAGATACGCAGTATTTT